Detailed here is one T cell receptor beta chain. Its cognate antigen is unknown. Time point reported: newly diagnosed GD, antithyroid drugs for less than 3 months. PBMC-extracted RNA yielded the TCR library. The sample belongs to a study of regulatory T cells in long-lasting Graves disease. TCR beta libraries were built with iRepertoire HTBI primers and Arm-PCR of CDR3 regions. Study processing details: Sample data revealed approximately 56 TRBV and roughly 13 TRBJ segments. TCRdb called the multiplex PCR reads again in MiXCR, with one record for every CDR3 protein. The authors' filters were not applied to this entry. The data show about 540,000 distinct CDR3 sequences, approximately 12% seen once. Broader study findings: TRBV28 was favored in persistent disease, as were TRBJ1-2 and TRBJ2-5.

The CDR3 is made up of 12 amino acids. Per germline, CDR1 MNHNS and CDR2 SASEGT. Trimming at V came to 5 bases and at J to 10 bases, leaving 5 bases not matched to a gene. These sequences were also reported in another study, on T cells in Graves' hyperthyroidism and ophthalmopathy. That publication notes: Each diagnosis drew on symptoms, thyroxine, TRAb, thyroid ultrasound and orbital computed tomography findings. Most thyroid clonotypes expanded above 0.001 were also detected in blood.

The J gene is TRBJ1-1, the V gene TRBV6-1, with TRBD1 matching over 9 bases. The sequences come from peripheral blood mononuclear cells (PBMCs), collected at new diagnosis, from a patient treated with antithyroid drugs. The sequence was obtained from a man aged 30-40 years with Graves disease. CDR3 residues: CASSPQGAGAFF. CDR3 nucleotide sequence: TGTGCCAGCAGTCCACAGGGGGCAGGAGCTTTCTTT.